The 3 T cell receptor beta chains below come from one sample, sequenced in a study of T cell clonality in common variable immunodeficiency. The method was immunoSEQ multiplex PCR; TCRdb's version includes in-frame clones alone and lacks a portion of them. This repertoire holds some 52,000 clones, and none appear only once. Material for sequencing was peripheral blood mononuclear cells. These receptors all come from a person aged 18-70 years in good health.

This clone was counted many times. Sequencing ends 3 residues short of the CDR3 end; the germline J gene provides the rest. The chain joins TRBV5-1 to TRBJ2-1; 9 bases are a match to TRBD2. CDR1 is SGHRS, CDR2 YFSETQ, per germline. CDR3 length: 16 amino acids. V shed 5 bases, J shed 7 bases, and the junction held 13 bases outside the gene matches. The CDR3 region is CASRPLTSGEGNEQFF. CDR3 DNA, as far as it was read: TGCGCCAGCAGGCCCCTGACTAGCGGTGAGGGAAATGAG.

The table lists this clone with many counts. The read terminates 3 residues before the CDR3 end, so the remaining end is supplied by the germline J gene. This chain joins TRBV20-1 and TRBJ2-1, with 13 nucleotides matching TRBD2. V shed 6 bases and J 0 bases; nucleotides not matched to a gene: 5. The CDR3 covers 16 residues. Germline loops: CDR1 DFQATT, CDR2 SNEGSKA (reference sequence). The part of the CDR3 DNA that was read is TGCAGTGCGCTGGGACTAGCGGGGTTCTCCTACAATGAG. Protein product: CSALGLAGFSYNE. The whole CDR3 sequence reads CSALGLAGFSYNEQFF.

This clone was seen at least ten times. The missing CDR3 end, 3 residues past where the read stops, is filled in from the germline J gene. V gene TRBV7-6 combines with J gene TRBJ2-5; 8 positions match TRBD2. The V gene's germline CDR1 is SGHVS and CDR2 FNYEAQ. The ends lost 8 bases at V and 2 bases at J; junction bases unmatched: 19. CDR3 length equals 18 residues. The CDR3 sequence: CASSPYPASGRLQETQYF. The sequenced CDR3 bases are TGTGCCAGCTCGCCATACCCAGCTAGCGGGCGACTACAAGAGACC.